A single TCR beta chain is shown here with its context. Those enrolled, adults aged roughly 18 to 95 years, came from about two dozen US areas. Assignments of participants to cohorts depended upon their own reported clinical history. The sample belongs to a study of blood T cell repertoires in COVID-19. At the level of the study: PBMCs, B-cell-depleted T cells, or T cells were the source of the cDNA or gDNA that made up the material.

As handled by the study authors: The authors estimated nucleated cell counts from reference gene primer amplification. Using immunoSEQ multiplex PCR, the repertoire was profiled, and TCRdb retains in-frame clones only, with some absent. V and J calls and clone size come straight from that table; D and trimming were deduced from the DNA. The top ten hold under 3.5% of the sample, which has approximately 240,000 clones, 85% to 90% seen once. This CDR3 is built from 14 residues. V was cut by 7 bases and J by 5 bases, with 14 bases left in between. Germline CDR1 is SGHAT and CDR2 is FQNNGV. V and J are TRBV11-2 and TRBJ2-2; D is undetermined. This receptor was taken from a woman aged 18-35 years in a cohort exposed to, infected with or recovered from COVID-19 (not recorded which). The sequenced material came from PBMCs or T cells enriched from blood (not recorded which). CDR3 region: CASTLRGSTGELFF. CDR3 bases: TGTGCCAGCACCCTTCGCGGTTCGACCGGGGAGCTGTTTTTT.